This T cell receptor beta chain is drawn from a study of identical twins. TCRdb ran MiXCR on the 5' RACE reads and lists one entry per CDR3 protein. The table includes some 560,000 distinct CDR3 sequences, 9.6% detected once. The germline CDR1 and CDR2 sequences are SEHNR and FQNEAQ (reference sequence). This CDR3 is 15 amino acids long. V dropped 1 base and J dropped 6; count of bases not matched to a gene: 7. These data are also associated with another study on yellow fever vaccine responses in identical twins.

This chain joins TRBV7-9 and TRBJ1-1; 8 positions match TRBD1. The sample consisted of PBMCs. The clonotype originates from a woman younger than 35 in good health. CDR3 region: CASSLVNRGDAEAFF. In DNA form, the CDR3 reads TGTGCCAGCAGCTTAGTAAACAGGGGGGATGCTGAAGCTTTCTTT.